The TCR beta chain described here comes from a study of blood T cell repertoires in COVID-19. About the study: There were acute and convalescent COVID-19 samples, and they came from the United States, Italy and Spain.

Sequencing was performed with immunoSEQ multiplex PCR; in TCRdb, only in-frame clones are kept and a portion is missing. In the table there are under 450,000 clones, around 87% of which are singletons. The cohort comprised adults aged about 18 to 90 years residing in under 25 US areas. Participants were placed into cohorts based on the clinical history they reported. Symptom resolution, clearance, or two negative PCRs marked donors in Cohort 3 as recovered. The CDR3 is 15 amino acids. Germline V gene lookup returns CDR1 GTSNPN and CDR2 SVGIG (reference sequence). The junction had 5 bases not matched to a gene; V was cut back by 0 bases and J by 1 base.

The chain joins TRBV30 to TRBJ2-7, with 8 nucleotides matching TRBD2. Sequenced material: PBMCs or T cells enriched from blood (not recorded which). This sequence originates from a man aged 25 to 40 who had recovered from COVID-19. The CDR3 coding sequence is TGTGCCTGGAGTGTACTCGGGGGGGCTTCCTACGAGCAGTACTTC. It yields the protein CAWSVLGGASYEQYF.